These T cell receptor beta chains were read from a single sample in a study of T-cell memory formation after mild COVID-19. TCRdb reanalysed the 5' RACE reads using MiXCR and keeps one entry per CDR3 protein. The sample includes roughly 80,000 distinct CDR3 sequences, more than 11% of them seen just once. Input material: PBMCs or a T cell subset sorted from them (not recorded which). The receptors stem from an adult woman who had mild COVID-19 (a few samples of this study predate the infection). Cell type and time point are not known. CDR3s include the opening cysteine and the closing phenylalanine or tryptophan. A D gene is named only where the DNA matches it firmly. Some rows have no size entry. The others give once, few or many, or a class for an expanded clone.

size	J	V	D	DNA	CDR3
many	TRBJ2-7	TRBV4-1	TRBD2	TGCGCCAGCAGCCAAGTAGCGGGGAGTTCTGGGGAGCAGTACTTC	CASSQVAGSSGEQYF
-	TRBJ2-3	TRBV5-6	-	TGTGCCAGCAGCTTAGAAAAAAATCTCTTACAGCAGTATTTT	CASSLEKNLLQQYF
many	TRBJ2-3	TRBV7-9	TRBD2	TGTGCCAGCAGCCCCCCGCCCGGACTAGCGGGAGGAGATACGCAGTATTTT	CASSPPPGLAGGDTQYF
few	TRBJ2-7	TRBV5-1	-	TGCGCCAGCAGCTTGGCCTGGGCAGGGGCCTCCGAGCAGTACTTC	CASSLAWAGASEQYF
-	TRBJ2-5	TRBV29-1	-	TGCAGCGTTGAAATTACCAGGGAGGAGACCCAGTACTTC	CSVEITREETQYF
few	TRBJ1-5	TRBV6-2/TRBV6-3	-	TGTGCCAGCAGCTGGTTACAGCCTTTGGGGAGTTTTAATCAGCCCCAGCATTTT	CASSWLQPLGSFNQPQHF
-	TRBJ2-1	TRBV20-1	-	TGCAGTGCTAGAGGCCTAGCGACCTACAATGAGCAGTTCTTC	CSARGLATYNEQFF
few	TRBJ2-7	TRBV2	-	TGTGCCAGCAGACCACTAGACTCCTACGAGCAGTACTTC	CASRPLDSYEQYF
-	TRBJ2-7	TRBV6-1	TRBD2	TGTGCCAGTTTTCGAGCTAGCGGCTCATCCTACGAGCAGTACTTC	CASFRASGSSYEQYF
-	TRBJ2-1	TRBV7-3	-	TGTGCCAGCAGCTTAGCCCCTAGCGCGGGCCATTCCTACAATGAGCAGTTCTTC	CASSLAPSAGHSYNEQFF
-	TRBJ2-7	TRBV15	-	TGTGCCACCGGGCGTACGATCTACGAGCAGTACTTC	CATGRTIYEQYF
few	TRBJ1-2	TRBV20-1	-	TGCAGTGCTAGAGATCGTGCCTATGGCTACACCTTC	CSARDRAYGYTF
-	TRBJ1-2	TRBV7-9	TRBD1	TGTGCCAGCAGCTCCGCGGACAGGAGCTATGGCTACACCTTC	CASSSADRSYGYTF
few	TRBJ2-1	TRBV11-3	-	TGTGCCAGCAGTTCTGACAGCTCCTACAATGAGCAGTTCTTC	CASSSDSSYNEQFF
few	TRBJ1-1	TRBV6-5	TRBD1	TGTGCCAGCACCCCCGGACAGGGGAGAACTGAAGCTTTCTTT	CASTPGQGRTEAFF
-	TRBJ2-1	TRBV12-3/TRBV12-4	TRBD2	TGTGCCAGCAGTTTTCGGGCGGGAGGGAACAATGAGCAGTTCTTC	CASSFRAGGNNEQFF
few	TRBJ1-1	TRBV30	-	TGTGCCTGGAGTGACACACCGAACACTGAAGCTTTCTTT	CAWSDTPNTEAFF
-	TRBJ1-1	TRBV29-1	-	TGCAGCGTTGAAGAGGGGGGGACTGAAGCTTTCTTT	CSVEEGGTEAFF
many	TRBJ2-7	TRBV5-5	TRBD2	TGTGCCAGCAGCCGGGGACTAGCCTACGAGCAGTACTTC	CASSRGLAYEQYF
-	TRBJ2-7	TRBV3-1	-	TGTGCCAGCAGCCAAGATCCCGGACCCTACGAGCAGTACTTC	CASSQDPGPYEQYF
few	TRBJ1-2	TRBV29-1	TRBD1	TGCAGCGTATACAGGGGGCGGGATGGCTACACCTTC	CSVYRGRDGYTF
-	TRBJ1-2	TRBV2	-	TGTGCCAGCAGTTACTCCGCGGCAGTGAACCTCTATGGCTACACCTTC	CASSYSAAVNLYGYTF
few	TRBJ2-7	TRBV20-1	-	TGCAGTGCAGATAAATGGGACGCAGACGACGAGCAGTACTTC	CSADKWDADDEQYF
-	TRBJ2-7	TRBV15	TRBD1	TGTGCCACCAGCCAAGACAGGGTTGGGGAGCAGTACTTC	CATSQDRVGEQYF
-	TRBJ2-7	TRBV9	TRBD1	TGTGCCAGCAGCTCACTTCCCGGGACAGGGGATTCCTACGAGCAGTACTTC	CASSSLPGTGDSYEQYF
-	TRBJ1-1	TRBV30	-	TGTGCCTGGAGCAGGGCGTTAGGCACTGAAGCTTTCTTT	CAWSRALGTEAFF
many	TRBJ1-1	TRBV5-6	-	TGTGCCAGCAGCTTGGAAGGGTACGGGACGCCGGCTGAAGCTTTCTTT	CASSLEGYGTPAEAFF
few	TRBJ2-1	TRBV5-1	-	TGCGCCAGCAGCCGGACCGGAGATGGCGAGCAGTTCTTC	CASSRTGDGEQFF
-	TRBJ1-4	TRBV7-9	-	TGTGCCAGCAGCGCACCCAACACCCTAATTAATGAAAAACTGTTTTTT	CASSAPNTLINEKLFF
-	TRBJ1-1	TRBV20-1	-	TGCAGTGCTAGATCGCCCGACAGCCTTCATGCTTTGAACACTGAAGCTTTCTTT	CSARSPDSLHALNTEAFF
many	TRBJ2-1	TRBV3-1	TRBD1	TGTGCCAGCAGCCAAGATGAGGGACAGGGCTATTACAATGAGCAGTTCTTC	CASSQDEGQGYYNEQFF
few	TRBJ1-2	TRBV11-2	-	TGTGCCAGCAGCTTCGGGGGCGTCGACTATGGCTACACCTTC	CASSFGGVDYGYTF
-	TRBJ1-1	TRBV7-2	-	TGTGCCAGCAGCTTTTTGCCTGTGCTGAACACTGAAGCTTTCTTT	CASSFLPVLNTEAFF
few	TRBJ2-7	TRBV20-1	-	TGCAGTGCTAGAGTGGCAGCTGCCCCGGAGCAGTACTTC	CSARVAAAPEQYF
-	TRBJ2-3	TRBV4-1	TRBD1	TGCGCCAGCAGCTCACAGGGGGCGAGAATCACAGATACGCAGTATTTT	CASSSQGARITDTQYF
many	TRBJ2-1	TRBV7-9	-	TGTGCCAGCACTGACCCTGTTTGGAGTGAGCAGTTCTTC	CASTDPVWSEQFF
-	TRBJ2-3	TRBV5-5	TRBD2	TGTGCCAGCAGACCTATAGCGGGGACAGATACGCAGTATTTT	CASRPIAGTDTQYF
-	TRBJ2-7	TRBV7-8	-	TGTGCCAGCAGCTTAGGGTCGCAGGGCTACGAGCAGTACTTC	CASSLGSQGYEQYF
few	TRBJ2-2	TRBV2	TRBD2	TGTGCCAGCAGTGCTGGACTAGCGGGGAACACCGGGGAGCTGTTTTTT	CASSAGLAGNTGELFF
few	TRBJ2-6	TRBV20-1	-	TGCAGTGCTAGAGATCTTGGGGGGCAGGGCTCTGGGGCCAACGTCCTGACTTTC	CSARDLGGQGSGANVLTF
few	TRBJ2-7	TRBV12-3/TRBV12-4	TRBD1	TGTGCCAGCAGTGGAATAAATTCGGGACAGGGGGCCTTCTACGAGCAGTACTTC	CASSGINSGQGAFYEQYF
-	TRBJ2-6	TRBV9	-	TGTGCCAGCAGCGTAAAAGGGGCTGGGGCCAACGTCCTGACTTTC	CASSVKGAGANVLTF
few	TRBJ2-3	TRBV7-9	-	TGTGCCAGCAGCCGAGCGGGACAGAGCACAGATACGCAGTATTTT	CASSRAGQSTDTQYF
few	TRBJ2-3	TRBV5-4	TRBD2	TGTGCCAGCAGCCGCTTTGCGGGAGGGCCGGATACGCAGTATTTT	CASSRFAGGPDTQYF
few	TRBJ2-7	TRBV7-9	-	TGTGCCAGCAGCTCAGGTACCTACGAGCAGTACTTC	CASSSGTYEQYF
-	TRBJ1-2	TRBV7-2	TRBD1	TGTGCCAGCAGCTTCCAGACAGGGAACTATGGCTACACCTTC	CASSFQTGNYGYTF
many	TRBJ2-1	TRBV9	TRBD2	TGTGCCAGCAGCTCCCGGACTAGCGGGGTTCGGAATGAGCAGTTCTTC	CASSSRTSGVRNEQFF
many	TRBJ2-7	TRBV15	TRBD2	TGTGCCACCAGCAGATGGCCCCGGGAGGCCGCCTCCTACGAGCAGTACTTC	CATSRWPREAASYEQYF